These T cell receptor beta chains were read from a single sample in a study of blood T cell repertoires in COVID-19. TCRdb keeps only in-frame clones here, not all; method: immunoSEQ multiplex PCR. The sample yields about 310,000 clones, around nine tenths seen once. What was sequenced was peripheral blood. All receptors derive from a man aged 50 to 59 with active or convalescent COVID-19. Each CDR3 is given with its conserved first and last residue. Each record gives: J gene, V gene, D gene, clone size, CDR3 protein, CDR3 DNA. D genes are given only for firm matches. Clone size appears in some rows only: once, few, many, or a class for an expanded clone.

TRBJ2-1,TRBV30,.,.,CAWTGRIEEQFF,TGTGCCTGGACAGGGAGGATAGAGGAGCAGTTCTTC
TRBJ1-2,TRBV5-1,.,once,CASSFGGARDYGYTF,TGCGCCAGCAGCTTCGGGGGGGCGAGGGACTATGGCTACACCTTC
TRBJ1-2,TRBV27,.,.,CASTSDRGAAAYGYTF,TGTGCCAGCACTTCTGATAGAGGTGCCGCGGCGTATGGCTACACCTTC
TRBJ1-5,TRBV28,TRBD1,.,CASSLRGQGSNQPQHF,TGTGCCAGCAGTTTAAGGGGGCAGGGGAGCAATCAGCCCCAGCATTTT
TRBJ2-7,TRBV7-9,.,.,CASSNRTRSSYEQYF,TGTGCCAGCAGCAACAGGACGCGGAGCTCCTACGAGCAGTACTTC
TRBJ1-3,TRBV9,.,.,CASSVGGEIGNTIYF,TGTGCCAGCAGCGTAGGTGGGGAGATTGGAAACACCATATATTTT
TRBJ2-1,TRBV7-3,TRBD2,.,CASSLISGTSGEQFF,TGTGCCAGCAGCTTAATTTCCGGGACTAGCGGGGAGCAGTTCTTC
TRBJ1-6,TRBV19,TRBD1,few,CASKGLTGTGGDSPLHF,TGTGCCAGTAAGGGTCTTACCGGGACAGGGGGCGATTCACCCCTCCACTTT
TRBJ2-2,TRBV19,TRBD1,.,CASSIRTGGNTGELFF,TGTGCCAGTAGTATACGGACAGGGGGGAACACCGGGGAGCTGTTTTTT
TRBJ2-3,TRBV7-2,TRBD1,.,CASRPQGITTDTQYF,TGTGCCAGCAGACCACAGGGGATTACAACAGATACGCAGTATTTT
TRBJ2-3,TRBV7-3,TRBD2,.,CASSLKASGSGTDTQYF,TGTGCCAGCAGCTTAAAGGCTAGCGGGAGTGGCACAGATACGCAGTATTTT
TRBJ2-2,TRBV5-4,.,.,CASTMMVGAGYNTGELFF,TGTGCCAGCACCATGATGGTGGGGGCCGGATATAACACCGGGGAGCTGTTTTTT
TRBJ2-1,TRBV3-1/TRBV3-2,TRBD1,.,CASSQGDRPLFDEQFF,TGTGCCAGCAGCCAGGGGGACAGGCCACTCTTCGATGAGCAGTTCTTC
TRBJ2-1,TRBV6-1,.,.,CASSAPVQGLGYNEQFF,TGTGCCAGCAGTGCCCCAGTACAGGGATTGGGGTACAATGAGCAGTTCTTC
TRBJ1-2,TRBV21-1,.,once,CASSKRAGTGLKTRGYTF,TGTGCCAGCAGCAAAAGGGCCGGGACAGGTCTTAAAACTCGGGGCTACACCTTC
TRBJ2-5,TRBV7-2,.,.,CASSPRLQTQYF,TGTGCCAGCAGCCCCCGTCTCCAGACCCAGTACTTC
TRBJ1-4,TRBV23-1,TRBD1,.,CASSLRDGTGLNEKLFF,TGCGCCAGCAGTCTGCGAGATGGGACAGGGTTGAATGAAAAACTGTTTTTT
TRBJ2-7,TRBV30,.,.,CAWATSYEQYF,TGTGCCTGGGCTACCTCCTACGAGCAGTACTTC
TRBJ1-4,TRBV2,.,.,CASSGRGEKLFF,TGTGCCAGCAGTGGGCGGGGTGAAAAACTGTTTTTT
TRBJ1-1,TRBV5-1,TRBD1,.,CASSRTGTGDSNTEAFF,TGCGCCAGCAGCCGCACCGGGACAGGGGACTCGAACACTGAAGCTTTCTTT
TRBJ2-1,TRBV7-2,TRBD1,few,CASEQGAAYNEQFF,TGTGCCAGCGAACAGGGGGCAGCCTACAATGAGCAGTTCTTC
TRBJ1-5,TRBV25-1,TRBD1,.,CASSDRGIGQPQHF,TGTGCCAGCAGTGACAGGGGGATCGGTCAGCCCCAGCATTTT